This TCR beta chain originates from a study of control samples from healthy donors and cancer patients. This CDR3 is 14 amino acids long. CDR1 and CDR2 (germline): MNHEY, SVGAGI. The germline V and J ends were trimmed by 0 bases and 2 bases, with 7 bases remaining between them. Repertoires were generated with immunoSEQ multiplex PCR, while TCRdb's copy carries only in-frame clones and drops some. The sample records tens of thousands of clones, 70% to 85% being singletons. The source is a man between 65 and 85 years old with lung cancer. This sequence joins TRBV6-5 and TRBJ1-2; D gene ambiguous. The sequenced sample was PBMCs. CDR3 loop: CASSYSSRNYGYTF. The CDR3 DNA reads TGTGCCAGCAGTTACTCGAGTAGGAACTATGGCTACACCTTC.